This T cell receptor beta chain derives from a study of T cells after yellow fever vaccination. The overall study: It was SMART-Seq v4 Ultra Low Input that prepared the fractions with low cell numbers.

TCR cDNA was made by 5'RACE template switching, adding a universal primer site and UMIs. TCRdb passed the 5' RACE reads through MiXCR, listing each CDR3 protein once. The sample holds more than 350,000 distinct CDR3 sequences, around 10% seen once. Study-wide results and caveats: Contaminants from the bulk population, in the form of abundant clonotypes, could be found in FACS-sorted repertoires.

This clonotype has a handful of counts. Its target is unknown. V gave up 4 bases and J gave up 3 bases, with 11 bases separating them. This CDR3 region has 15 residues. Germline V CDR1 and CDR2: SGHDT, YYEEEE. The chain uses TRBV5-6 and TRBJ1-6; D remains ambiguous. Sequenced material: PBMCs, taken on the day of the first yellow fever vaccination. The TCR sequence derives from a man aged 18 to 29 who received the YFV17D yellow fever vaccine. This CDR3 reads CASSPDGGYNSPLHF. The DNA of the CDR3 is TGTGCCAGCAGCCCCGACGGAGGCTATAATTCACCCCTCCACTTT.